The text below deals with one TCR beta chain. Its antigen is not identified. Mismatch with germline at one junction end may stem from a read error. Primers for the PCR totalled 60 Vbeta and 13 Jbeta. Measured with immunoSEQ multiplex PCR; TCRdb has only the in-frame clones, and not every one. Of approximately 120,000 clones detected, around 77% appear once; the ten largest clones hold under 1.5%. CDR3 length equals 10 residues. In germline, CDR1 is SGHAT, CDR2 FQNNGV. The data are from a study of cytomegalovirus exposure and HLA in healthy donors. Study-wide findings and caveats: V- and J-gene trimming in TCR beta was tied to a missense DCLRE1C variant by an analysis performed later. Sequence variants that were highly shared formed a cluster that was likely a sequencing artifact.

The sequencing sample was made of PBMCs. V is TRBV11-2 and J is TRBJ2-7; unclear D gene. The TCR originated in a man aged 50 or older in good health and CMV-seronegative. The CDR3 nucleotides are TGTGCCAGCAGCTCCAACGAGCAGTACTTC. Its protein product is CASSSNEQYF.